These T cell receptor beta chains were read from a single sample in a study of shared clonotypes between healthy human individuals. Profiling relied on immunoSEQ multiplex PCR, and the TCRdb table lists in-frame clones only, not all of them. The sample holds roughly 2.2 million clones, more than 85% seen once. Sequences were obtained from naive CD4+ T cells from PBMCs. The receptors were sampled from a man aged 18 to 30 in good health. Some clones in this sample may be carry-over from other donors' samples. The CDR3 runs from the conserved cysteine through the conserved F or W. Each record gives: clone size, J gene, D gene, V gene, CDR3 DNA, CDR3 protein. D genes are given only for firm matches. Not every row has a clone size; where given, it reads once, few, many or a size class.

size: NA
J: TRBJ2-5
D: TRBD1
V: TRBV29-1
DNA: TGCAGCGTGCGATACAGGGGGAGCCAAGAGACCCAGTACTTC
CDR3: CSVRYRGSQETQYF

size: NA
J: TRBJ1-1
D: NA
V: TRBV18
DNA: TGTGCCAGCTCACCAGAGGGCAGATGGAGCACTGAAGCTTTCTTT
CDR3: CASSPEGRWSTEAFF

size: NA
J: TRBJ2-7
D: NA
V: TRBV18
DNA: TGTGCCAGCTCACCCGACTGGGGATTCGAGCAGTACTTC
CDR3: CASSPDWGFEQYF

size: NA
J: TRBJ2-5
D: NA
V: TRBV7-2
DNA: TGTGCCAGCAGCTTAATGGGGCTTGTCCAAGAGACCCAGTACTTC
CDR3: CASSLMGLVQETQYF

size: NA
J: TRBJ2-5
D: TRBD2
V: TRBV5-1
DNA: TGCGCCAGCAGCCTTGGGCTAGCGGGGGAGACCCAGTACTTC
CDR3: CASSLGLAGETQYF

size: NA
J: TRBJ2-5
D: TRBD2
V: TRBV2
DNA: TGTGCCTGCCGGGGGGAAGAGACCCAGTACTTC
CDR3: CACRGEETQYF

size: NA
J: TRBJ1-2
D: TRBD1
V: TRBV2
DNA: TGTGCCAGCAGTGGACAGGGGGTGGCCTATGGCTACACCTTC
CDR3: CASSGQGVAYGYTF

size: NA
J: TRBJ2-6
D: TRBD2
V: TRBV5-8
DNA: TGTGCCAGCAGCTTTCGACGGGGGGCTGGGGCCAACGTCCTGACTTTC
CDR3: CASSFRRGAGANVLTF

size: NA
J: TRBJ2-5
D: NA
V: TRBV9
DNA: TGTGCCAGCAGCCCTTCAAAGGAAGAGACCCAGTACTTC
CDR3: CASSPSKEETQYF

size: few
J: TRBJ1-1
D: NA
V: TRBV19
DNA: TGTGCCAGCGGCGGATCGAACACTGAAGCTTTCTTT
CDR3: CASGGSNTEAFF

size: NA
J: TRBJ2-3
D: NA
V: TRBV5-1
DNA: TGCGCCAGCAGCTTAGGCTCCTCGGGGGTAGCAGATACGCAGTATTTT
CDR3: CASSLGSSGVADTQYF

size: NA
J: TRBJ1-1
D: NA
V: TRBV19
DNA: TGTGCCAGTAGTATAGCGCGGGGCACTGAAGCTTTCTTT
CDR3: CASSIARGTEAFF

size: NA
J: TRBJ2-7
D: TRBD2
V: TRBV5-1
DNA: TGCGCCAGCAGCCCGGCGTCGCTAGCGGGATCCTACGAGCAGTACTTC
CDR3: CASSPASLAGSYEQYF

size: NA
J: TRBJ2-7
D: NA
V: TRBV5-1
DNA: TGCGCCAGCAGCTCCGGATTAGTCTCCTACGAGCAGTACTTC
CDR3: CASSSGLVSYEQYF

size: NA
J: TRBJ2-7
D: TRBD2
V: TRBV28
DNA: TGTGCCAGCAACCCAGGACTAGCGGGACGGACTTACGAGCAGTACTTC
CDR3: CASNPGLAGRTYEQYF

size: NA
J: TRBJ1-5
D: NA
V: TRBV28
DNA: TGTGCCAGCAGTTTTCGGGGGGTTAGCAATCAGCCCCAGCATTTT
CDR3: CASSFRGVSNQPQHF

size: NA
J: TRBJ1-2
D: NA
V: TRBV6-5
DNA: TGTGCCAGCAGTTACTCCGGACCCAACTATGGCTACACCTTC
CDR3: CASSYSGPNYGYTF

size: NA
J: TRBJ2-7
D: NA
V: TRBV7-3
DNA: TGTGCCAGCAGCTTAGTTTTCCGGACGTCCTCCTACGAGCAGTACTTC
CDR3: CASSLVFRTSSYEQYF

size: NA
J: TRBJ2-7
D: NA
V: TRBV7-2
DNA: TGTGCCAGCAGCTCTTACTACGAGCAGTACTTC
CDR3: CASSSYYEQYF

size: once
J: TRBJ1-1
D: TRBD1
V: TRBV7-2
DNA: TGTGCCAGCAGCCCCCCGCTCGGCAGGGGGCTCTTGCGAGCTTTCTTT
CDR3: CASSPPLGRGLLRAFF

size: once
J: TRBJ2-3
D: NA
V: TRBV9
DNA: TGTGCCAGCAGAAGCACTAGCACAGATACGCAGTATTTT
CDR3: CASRSTSTDTQYF

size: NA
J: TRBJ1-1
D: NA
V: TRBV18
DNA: TGTGCCAGCTCACCGTTCAGTTCCGGGGGCGGTTTCACTGAAGCTTTCTTT
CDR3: CASSPFSSGGGFTEAFF

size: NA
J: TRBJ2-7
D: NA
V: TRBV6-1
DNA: TGTGCCAGCAGTGTATTGGGGACCTTTGGAACCTACGAGCAGTACTTC
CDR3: CASSVLGTFGTYEQYF

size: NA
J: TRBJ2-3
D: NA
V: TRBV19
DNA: TGTGCCAGTAGTCCACGACAAGGGCTCTATACGCAGTATTTT
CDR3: CASSPRQGLYTQYF

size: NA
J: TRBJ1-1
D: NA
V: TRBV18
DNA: TGTGCCAGCTCAACCCAGAATATAGAAGCTTTCTTT
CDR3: CASSTQNIEAFF

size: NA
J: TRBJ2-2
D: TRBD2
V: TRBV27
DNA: TGTGCCAGCAGTCCTCGAGGCCTAGCGGGAACCGGGGAGCTGTTTTTT
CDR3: CASSPRGLAGTGELFF

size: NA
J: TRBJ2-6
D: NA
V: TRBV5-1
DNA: TGCGCCAGCAGCTATATCCCAAGTGCTGGGGCCAACGTCCTGACTTTC
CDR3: CASSYIPSAGANVLTF

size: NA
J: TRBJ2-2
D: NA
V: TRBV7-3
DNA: TGTGCCAGCAGCTTACTTAGAGGGCTAGGGGAGCTGTTTTTT
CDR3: CASSLLRGLGELFF

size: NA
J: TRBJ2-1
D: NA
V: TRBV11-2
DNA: TGTGCCAGCAGCTTCCCCCTCGCATCCGGTGAGCAGTTCTTC
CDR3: CASSFPLASGEQFF